These 13 T cell receptor beta chains originate from one sample sequenced in a study of T cell repertoires and HLA-DP antigens. Data came from immunoSEQ multiplex PCR; TCRdb stores just in-frame clones and leaves some out. Of about 73,000 clones listed, around 80% are singletons. These receptors have no known antigen. Sequenced input: CD4+ T cells from PBMCs. Source of these receptors: a man in his sixties in good health and CMV-seronegative.

The chain uses TRBV9 and TRBJ2-3; D is undetermined. Germline CDR1 SGDLS, CDR2 YYNGEE. V shed 3 bases and J shed 0 bases, with 11 bases lying between them. The CDR3 totals 15 residues. The CDR3 sequence: CASSDARSSTDTQYF. The CDR3 region has the DNA TGTGCCAGCAGCGACGCTAGATCTAGCACAGATACGCAGTATTTT.

This clone was observed once. This rearrangement joins TRBV25-1 to TRBJ1-1, with a possible D match to TRBD1 (5 bases). Trimming left V 5 bases short and J 4 bases short, with 14 bases between. Germline-derived CDR1 and CDR2 are MGHDK and SYGVNS. The CDR3 runs 14 residues. The chain's CDR3 is CASSPPGWFTEAFF. CDR3 bases: TGTGCCAGCAGTCCTCCAGGGTGGTTCACTGAAGCTTTCTTT. The whole variable domain, filled in from reference TRBV25-1 and TRBJ1-1, reads EADIYQTPRYLVIGTGKKITLECSQTMGHDKMYWYQQDPGMELHLIHYSYGVNSTEKGDLSSESTVSRIRTEHFPLTLESARPSHTSQYLCASSPPGWFTEAFFGQGTRLTVV.

The genes are TRBV30 and TRBJ2-5, with TRBD2 matching over 7 bases. V shed 0 bases and J 3 bases; nucleotides not matched to a gene: 7. The germline gives CDR1 GTSNPN, CDR2 SVGIG (reference sequence). The CDR3 totals 15 residues. The CDR3 reads CAWSVRGVTKETQYF. Here the CDR3 DNA reads TGTGCCTGGAGTGTACGGGGGGTCACGAAAGAGACCCAGTACTTC.

The chain couples TRBV11-3 to TRBJ1-5, with 7 bases lining up with TRBD1. The CDR3 covers 16 residues. The germline CDR1 and CDR2 sequences are SGHNT and YENEEA. The J segment lost 0 bases and the V segment lost 3 bases, leaving 5 bases of the junction unmatched. The CDR3 is CASSFPGGYSNQPQHF. In nucleotides, the CDR3 is TGTGCCAGCAGCTTCCCAGGGGGGTATAGCAATCAGCCCCAGCATTTT.

The V call is TRBV7-9, the J call TRBJ2-7; a possible D gene is TRBD1 (6 bases). CDR3 length: 11 amino acids. Trimming took 1 base from V and 12 from J, leaving 10 bases between them. Per germline, CDR1 SEHNR and CDR2 FQNEAQ (reference sequence). CDR3 DNA sequence: TGTGCCAGCAGCTTAGGGCAGGGGCGGTACTTC. It yields the protein CASSLGQGRYF.

This sequence joins TRBV28 and TRBJ1-5, with 8 nucleotides matching TRBD1. The CDR3 loop spans 16 amino acids. V shed 6 bases and J 7 bases; nucleotides not matched to a gene: 14. The germline V gene encodes CDR1 MDHEN and CDR2 SYDVKM. CDR3 amino acids: CASRRLQGARGQPQHF. The CDR3 DNA follows: TGTGCCAGCAGGCGCCTCCAGGGGGCGCGCGGGCAGCCCCAGCATTTT.

The rearrangement uses TRBV2 and TRBJ1-1, with D unresolved. This CDR3 comprises 14 residues. Trimming removed 7 bases at V and 4 bases at J, with 16 bases between. Germline lookup yields CDR1 SNHLY and CDR2 FYNNEI. DNA for the CDR3: TGTGCCAGCACTAGGACCAGCCGCGGCACTGAAGCTTTCTTT. Protein sequence: CASTRTSRGTEAFF.

This chain links TRBV9 with TRBJ1-3; weak D call: TRBD1 (5 bases). This CDR3 is 20 amino acids long. Germline-derived CDR1 and CDR2 are SGDLS and YYNGEE. V was pared by 3 bases and J by 7 bases, with 32 bases between. CDR3 sequence reads: CASSALRSGRSSRKHNTIYF. CDR3 nucleotide sequence: TGTGCCAGCAGCGCGCTACGTTCGGGACGTTCGAGCCGTAAACACAACACCATATATTTT. Complete variable domain (other parts from reference TRBV9 and TRBJ1-3): DSGVTQTPKHLITATGQRVTLRCSPRSGDLSVYWYQQSLDQGLQFLIQYYNGEERAKGNILERFSAQQFPDLHSELNLSSLELGDSALYFCASSALRSGRSSRKHNTIYFGEGSWLTVV.

J is TRBJ1-2 and V is TRBV7-2; no definite D call. From germline, CDR1 is SGHTA and CDR2 FQGNSA. The CDR3 runs 15 residues. Trimming took 4 bases from V and 2 from J, leaving 14 bases between them. The chain's CDR3 is CASSSSENLNYGYTF. In DNA, the CDR3 is TGTGCCAGCAGCTCTTCAGAGAATTTAAACTATGGCTACACCTTC.

The chain employs TRBV28 and TRBJ2-2; a possible D gene is TRBD1 (6 bases). CDR1 MDHEN and CDR2 SYDVKM come from the germline V gene. The V gene lost 5 bases and the J gene lost 4 bases, with 14 bases spanning the gap. CDR3 length: 15 amino acids. The CDR3 reads CASSPGDGATGELFF. The CDR3 coding sequence is TGTGCCAGCAGTCCAGGGGACGGAGCCACCGGGGAGCTGTTTTTT.

The chain combines TRBV2 with TRBJ2-1; the match to TRBD2 covers 7 bases. The CDR3 runs to 13 residues. J gave up 6 bases and V 6 bases, and 5 bases lay outside the gene matches. The germline CDR1 and CDR2 sequences are SNHLY and FYNNEI. The CDR3 coding sequence is TGTGCCAGCAGCGGGCGGGAGTTCAATGAGCAGTTCTTC. It specifies CASSGREFNEQFF.

This clone has a single count. The CDR3 sequence is CATSEDTYYGYTF. DNA of the CDR3: TGTGCCACCAGCGAGGACACGTACTATGGCTACACCTTC. The chain uses TRBV15 and TRBJ1-2, with D perhaps TRBD1 (5 bases). Per germline, CDR1 LNHNV and CDR2 YYDKDF (reference sequence). The CDR3 totals 13 residues. V gave up 5 bases and J gave up 3 bases, with 10 bases separating them.

The chain couples TRBV6-5 to TRBJ2-7; possible D gene TRBD1, 6 bases. The CDR3 contains 11 residues. Between the trimmed V and J ends, which lost 6 bases and 5 bases, there was a span of 8 bases. Germline CDR1 reads MNHEY; CDR2 reads SVGAGI. The CDR3 region has the DNA TGTGCCAGCAGGCAGGGGAACGAGCAGTACGTC. Protein sequence: CASRQGNEQYV.